In its sample, the clone carrying this T cell receptor (beta chain) was seen a few times. This sample is part of a study of response to subunit inactivated influenza vaccine. TCRdb independently ran MiXCR on the RT-PCR reads; one entry per CDR3 protein. The sample consists of just under 550,000 distinct CDR3 sequences, less than 25% of them appearing once. The ends were cut back, 0 bases at V and 0 bases at J, with 6 bases in the middle. Germline assignment: CDR1 LNHNV and CDR2 YYDKDF (reference sequence). This CDR3 is built from 15 residues. This same sample was also taken into another study, of T cells expressing NK-cell markers. That investigation notes: The authors generated TCR beta cDNA through 5'RACE template switching with UMIs. The use of an anti-gamma-delta TCR antibody, which was added in several experiments, restricted sorting to T cells expressing alpha-beta TCR.

The chain carries TRBV15 and TRBJ2-1, with D unresolved. Sequencing was performed on CD4+ T cells sorted from PBMCs, taken roughly 12 days after vaccination. This receptor was identified in a man over 45 who received an inactivated influenza vaccine. The chain's CDR3 is CATSREVSSYNEQFF. In nucleotides, the CDR3 is TGTGCCACCAGCAGAGAAGTGAGCTCCTACAATGAGCAGTTCTTC.